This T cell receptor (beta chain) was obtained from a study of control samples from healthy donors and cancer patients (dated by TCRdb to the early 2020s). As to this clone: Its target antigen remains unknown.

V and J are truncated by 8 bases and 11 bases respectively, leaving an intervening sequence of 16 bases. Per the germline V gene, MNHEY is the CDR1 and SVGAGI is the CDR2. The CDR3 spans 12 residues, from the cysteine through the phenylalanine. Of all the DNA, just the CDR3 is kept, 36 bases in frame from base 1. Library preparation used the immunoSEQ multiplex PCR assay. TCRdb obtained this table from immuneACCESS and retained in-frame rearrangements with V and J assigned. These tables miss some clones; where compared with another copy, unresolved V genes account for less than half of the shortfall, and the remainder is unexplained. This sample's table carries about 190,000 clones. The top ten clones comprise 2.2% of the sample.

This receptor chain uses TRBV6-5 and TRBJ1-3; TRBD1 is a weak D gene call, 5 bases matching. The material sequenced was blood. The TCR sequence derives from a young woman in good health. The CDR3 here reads CASRDLRNPIYF. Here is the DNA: TGTGCCAGCCGGGACCTCCGAAATCCCATATATTTT.